This is a list of T cell receptor beta chains from one sample in a study of response to subunit inactivated influenza vaccine. Each CDR3 protein is one row after TCRdb ran MiXCR on the RT-PCR reads. The table includes under 950,000 distinct CDR3 sequences, less than 25% detected once. Sequences were derived from PBMCs from blood, sampled more than 4 days after vaccination. The receptor source for this set is a man aged 45-65 years who received an inactivated influenza vaccine. Each CDR3 is given with its conserved first and last residue. A D gene is named only where the DNA matches it firmly. Size is stated for part of the rows, as once, few or many counts, or as a class when the clone is expanded.

>NA|NA|TRBV25-1|TRBJ2-6
CASNKDSSGANVLTF
TGTGCCAGCAATAAAGACAGCTCTGGGGCCAACGTCCTGACTTTC
>NA|many|TRBV29-1|TRBJ2-7
CSVRDGPYEQYF
TGCAGCGTCAGGGACGGTCCCTACGAGCAGTACTTC
>NA|NA|TRBV5-5|TRBJ1-2
CASSSLQGYYGYTF
TGTGCCAGCAGCTCCCTACAGGGATACTATGGCTACACCTTC
>NA|NA|TRBV15|TRBJ2-1
CATSRVGYNEQFF
TGTGCCACCAGCAGAGTAGGGTACAATGAGCAGTTCTTC
>NA|NA|TRBV11-3|TRBJ2-7
CASSLNDGYEQYF
TGTGCCAGCAGCTTAAACGACGGGTACGAGCAGTACTTC
>NA|few|TRBV28|TRBJ2-3
CASSFRALTDTQYF
TGTGCCAGCAGTTTCCGGGCCCTCACAGATACGCAGTATTTT
>NA|NA|TRBV20-1|TRBJ1-1
CSARDGAMNTEAFF
TGCAGTGCTAGAGACGGGGCAATGAACACTGAAGCTTTCTTT
>NA|NA|TRBV6-1|TRBJ1-1
CASSLWGKNTEAFF
TGTGCCAGCAGCCTGTGGGGAAAGAACACTGAAGCTTTCTTT
>TRBD1|NA|TRBV29-1|TRBJ2-1
CSVVTGQTYGNEQFF
TGCAGCGTTGTAACGGGACAGACCTATGGGAATGAGCAGTTCTTC
>NA|NA|TRBV28|TRBJ2-7
CASSGVGANSYEQYF
TGTGCCAGCAGTGGGGTGGGGGCGAACTCCTACGAGCAGTACTTC
>NA|few|TRBV6-2/TRBV6-3|TRBJ2-7
CATGDWGYEQYF
TGTGCCACCGGAGATTGGGGTTACGAGCAGTACTTC
>TRBD1|few|TRBV2|TRBJ1-2
CATDKRQGGGYTF
TGTGCCACCGACAAGAGACAGGGCGGGGGCTACACCTTC
>NA|NA|TRBV27|TRBJ2-4
CASSPQDGPLYF
TGTGCCAGCAGTCCCCAAGATGGGCCCCTGTACTTC
>TRBD2|few|TRBV10-3|TRBJ2-5
CAISVGLGRETQYF
TGTGCCATCAGTGTGGGACTAGGCAGGGAGACCCAGTACTTC
>NA|few|TRBV12-3/TRBV12-4|TRBJ2-7
CASSTLGEHEQYF
TGTGCCAGCAGTACACTCGGGGAGCACGAGCAGTACTTC
>NA|NA|TRBV7-9|TRBJ2-3
CASSSPVPDTQYF
TGTGCCAGCAGCTCCCCCGTCCCAGATACGCAGTATTTT